These 22 T cell receptor beta chains were all obtained from the same sample, sequenced in a study of cytomegalovirus exposure and HLA in healthy donors. Amplification used 60 Vbeta primers and 13 Jbeta primers. Clones were read by immunoSEQ multiplex PCR, and TCRdb kept only the in-frame ones, dropping some. The data contain about 140,000 clones, approximately 80% of them singletons. Sequencing used PBMCs. The receptors derive from a man aged 45-65 years in good health and CMV-seronegative.

The chain has TRBV5-1 and TRBJ2-1; D perhaps matches TRBD1 (6 bases). Trimming removed 0 bases at V and 4 bases at J, with 11 bases between. Germline loops: CDR1 SGHRS, CDR2 YFSETQ. CDR3 length equals 15 residues. The CDR3 here is CASSLEGQQYNEQFF. The CDR3 bases are TGCGCCAGCAGCTTGGAAGGACAGCAATACAATGAGCAGTTCTTC.

The chain couples TRBV7-8 to TRBJ2-7, with 7 nucleotides matching TRBD1. Germline V gives CDR1 SGHVS, CDR2 FQNEAQ. The V segment lost 5 bases and the J segment 3 bases; nucleotides outside the gene matches: 4. CDR3 length: 13 amino acids. The CDR3 sequence is CASSARTGYEQYF. In DNA form, the CDR3 reads TGTGCCAGCAGCGCCCGGACAGGCTACGAGCAGTACTTC.

V is TRBV5-4 and J is TRBJ1-1, with TRBD1 as a possible D gene (5 bases). The germline V gene encodes CDR1 SGHNT and CDR2 YYREEE (reference sequence). Trimming stripped 5 bases from V and 3 bases from J, with 11 bases between. The CDR3 extends over 13 amino acids. The CDR3 loop reads CASRPQGYTEAFF. The DNA for the CDR3 is TGTGCCAGCAGGCCTCAGGGTTACACTGAAGCTTTCTTT.

The chain combines TRBV5-1 with TRBJ1-1, with 7 bases that match TRBD1. The germline CDR1 and CDR2 sequences are SGHRS and YFSETQ. This CDR3 has 16 amino acids. Trimming cost V 3 bases and J 1 base; bases outside gene matches: 9. CDR3 region: CASSSELSGGNTEAFF. As DNA, the CDR3 is TGCGCCAGCAGCTCCGAACTTTCAGGGGGGAACACTGAAGCTTTCTTT.

The chain combines TRBV6-1 with TRBJ1-1; D is perhaps TRBD1 (6 bases). V was cut by 5 bases and J by 6 bases, with 16 bases left in between. Germline V gene data show CDR1 as MNHNS and CDR2 as SASEGT. The CDR3 has 14 residues. In nucleotides, the CDR3 is TGTGCCAGCAGTCAGGCCGGGACATATGCTGAAGCTTTCTTT. Its protein is CASSQAGTYAEAFF.

The J gene is TRBJ1-6, the V gene TRBV7-9; a possible D gene is TRBD1 (5 bases). Germline V gene data show CDR1 as SEHNR and CDR2 as FQNEAQ (reference sequence). The CDR3 totals 16 residues. The V end was cut by 1 base, the J end by 5 bases, with 12 bases between. CDR3 DNA sequence: TGTGCCAGCAGCTTAGTGCCGGACACAGATAATTCACCCCTCCACTTT. It yields the protein CASSLVPDTDNSPLHF.

V and J are TRBV30 and TRBJ2-5; D remains unclear. The CDR3 contains 12 residues. Germline values: CDR1 GTSNPN, CDR2 SVGIG (reference sequence). Between the trimmed V and J ends, which lost 3 bases and 6 bases, there was a span of 11 bases. CDR3 coding DNA: TGTGCCTGGAGGACTGGCGCCCAGACCCAGTACTTC. Its translation: CAWRTGAQTQYF.

V usage is TRBV2 and J usage is TRBJ2-7; D possibly corresponds to TRBD2 (6 bases). The germline V gene encodes CDR1 SNHLY and CDR2 FYNNEI. This CDR3 comprises 14 residues. V lost 4 bases and J lost 5, with 15 bases in between. CDR3: CASSVVRTTNEQYF. As DNA, the CDR3 is TGTGCCAGCAGTGTAGTCAGGACTACGAACGAGCAGTACTTC.

The chain employs TRBV28 and TRBJ1-4; no clear D gene. There are 13 residues in the CDR3. V lost 5 bases and J lost 5, with 9 bases in between. Germline lookup yields CDR1 MDHEN and CDR2 SYDVKM. CDR3 DNA sequence: TGTGCCAGCAGTGAGGGCAGAAATGAAAAACTGTTTTTT. Protein sequence: CASSEGRNEKLFF.

V is TRBV12-2 and J is TRBJ1-2; the table's D call, TRBD1, has no DNA check behind it. TRBV12-2 is a known pseudogene. This CDR3 is 17 amino acids long. The CDR3 coding sequence is TGTGCAAGTCGCTTAGGGGGGACAGGTCACTCTAACTATGGCTACACCTTC. It codes for CASRLGGTGHSNYGYTF.

Points on this clone: One end of the junction fails to match germline, which may point to a read error. The chain has TRBV2 and TRBJ2-1, with a weak D call TRBD2 (6 bases). This CDR3 contains 12 residues. Germline values: CDR1 SNHLY, CDR2 FYNNEI. The chain's CDR3 is CASRGTVFRVVF. In DNA form, the CDR3 reads TGTGCCAGCAGAGGGACTGTGTTTCGGGTCGTCTTC.

The rearrangement uses TRBV7-3 and TRBJ2-1, with D possibly being TRBD1 (6 bases). Trimming shortened V by 2 bases and J by 0 bases, and 8 bases separated the two germline ends. Germline CDR1 reads SGHTA; CDR2 reads FQGTGA. The CDR3 contains 15 residues. The CDR3 sequence: CASSLGTPSYNEQFF. As DNA, the CDR3 is TGTGCCAGCAGCTTAGGGACACCCTCCTACAATGAGCAGTTCTTC.

The chain has TRBV27 and TRBJ2-1; TRBD2 matches at 9 bases. Germline CDR1 and CDR2: MNHEY and SMNVEV (reference sequence). The ends lost 1 base at V and 5 bases at J; junction bases unmatched: 12. The CDR3 covers 18 residues. The CDR3 sequence is CASSLLGLAGIRHNEQFF. CDR3 DNA: TGTGCCAGCAGTTTATTGGGGCTAGCGGGAATTAGGCACAATGAGCAGTTCTTC.

V is TRBV4-1 and J is TRBJ1-4; D is possibly TRBD1 (5 bases). V was pared by 2 bases and J by 8 bases, with 12 bases between. The CDR3 length is 14 residues. The germline gives CDR1 MGHRA, CDR2 YSYEKL. The CDR3 region is CASSQQTRGEKLFF. Written as DNA, the CDR3 is TGCGCCAGCAGCCAACAAACGCGGGGGGAAAAACTGTTTTTT.

This rearrangement joins TRBV5-1 to TRBJ2-7; TRBD1 is a possible D gene (6 bases). Trimming removed 3 bases at V and 2 bases at J, with 12 bases between. The CDR3 is 14 residues long. Germline CDR1 and CDR2: SGHRS and YFSETQ. CDR3 DNA sequence: TGCGCCAGCAGCTCTAGGACAGTAGCCTACGAGCAGTACTTC. It is translated as CASSSRTVAYEQYF.

The chain carries TRBV19 and TRBJ2-7, with 9 bases lining up with TRBD1. The CDR3 covers 14 residues. V lost 5 bases, J lost 6 bases, and 8 bases stayed unmatched. Germline loops: CDR1 LNHDA, CDR2 SQIVND (reference sequence). CDR3 coding DNA: TGTGCCAGTAGTCCTGGGACAGGGTTAACCGAGCAGTACTTC. Translation: CASSPGTGLTEQYF.

This sequence joins TRBV9 and TRBJ1-2, with D uncertain. The CDR3 runs to 14 residues. V lost 3 bases and J lost 1, with 10 bases in between. Germline CDR1 and CDR2: SGDLS and YYNGEE. The CDR3 reads CASSDGGLNYGYTF. CDR3 coding DNA: TGTGCCAGCAGCGATGGAGGCCTTAACTATGGCTACACCTTC.

The rearrangement links TRBV19 to TRBJ2-5; 8 positions agree with TRBD2. The ends lost 3 bases at V and 4 bases at J; junction bases unmatched: 7. The CDR3 length is 15 residues. The V gene's germline CDR1 is LNHDA and CDR2 SQIVND (reference sequence). CDR3 protein: CASSMGAGVGETQYF. The CDR3, as DNA: TGTGCCAGTAGTATGGGAGCGGGAGTGGGAGAGACCCAGTACTTC.

The genes are TRBV19 and TRBJ1-5, with D perhaps TRBD1 (5 bases). Looked up from germline, CDR1 is LNHDA and CDR2 is SQIVND (reference sequence). Trimming stripped 3 bases from V and 13 bases from J, with 25 bases between. This CDR3 region has 16 residues. Written as DNA, the CDR3 is TGTGCCAGTAGTATCCAGGGTCGATCATATCTCCATGTGCAGCATTTT. Amino acids: CASSIQGRSYLHVQHF.

V is TRBV7-6 and J is TRBJ1-2, with 11 bases fitting TRBD1. This CDR3 is built from 14 residues. V lost 5 bases and J lost 6; bases outside the gene matches: 5. Germline V gene lookup returns CDR1 SGHVS and CDR2 FNYEAQ. Here the CDR3 DNA reads TGTGCCAGCAGCGAGGACAGGGGGCTCAATGGCTACACCTTC. Translated, it gives CASSEDRGLNGYTF.

V and J are TRBV20-1 and TRBJ2-7; D might be TRBD2 (5 bases). The germline V gene has CDR1 DFQATT and CDR2 SNEGSKA (reference sequence). The germline V and J ends were trimmed by 5 bases and 5 bases, with 10 bases remaining between them. This CDR3 has 11 residues. The CDR3 protein is CSARRTHEQYF. Written as DNA, the CDR3 is TGCAGTGCTCGAAGGACTCACGAGCAGTACTTC.

The genes are TRBV9 and TRBJ1-2; D is unresolved. Between the trimmed V and J ends, which lost 0 bases and 5 bases, there was a span of 8 bases. Germline CDR1 and CDR2: SGDLS and YYNGEE. This CDR3 has 13 amino acids. The CDR3 protein is CASSVGAEYGYTF. The CDR3, as DNA: TGTGCCAGCAGCGTAGGAGCGGAATATGGCTACACCTTC.